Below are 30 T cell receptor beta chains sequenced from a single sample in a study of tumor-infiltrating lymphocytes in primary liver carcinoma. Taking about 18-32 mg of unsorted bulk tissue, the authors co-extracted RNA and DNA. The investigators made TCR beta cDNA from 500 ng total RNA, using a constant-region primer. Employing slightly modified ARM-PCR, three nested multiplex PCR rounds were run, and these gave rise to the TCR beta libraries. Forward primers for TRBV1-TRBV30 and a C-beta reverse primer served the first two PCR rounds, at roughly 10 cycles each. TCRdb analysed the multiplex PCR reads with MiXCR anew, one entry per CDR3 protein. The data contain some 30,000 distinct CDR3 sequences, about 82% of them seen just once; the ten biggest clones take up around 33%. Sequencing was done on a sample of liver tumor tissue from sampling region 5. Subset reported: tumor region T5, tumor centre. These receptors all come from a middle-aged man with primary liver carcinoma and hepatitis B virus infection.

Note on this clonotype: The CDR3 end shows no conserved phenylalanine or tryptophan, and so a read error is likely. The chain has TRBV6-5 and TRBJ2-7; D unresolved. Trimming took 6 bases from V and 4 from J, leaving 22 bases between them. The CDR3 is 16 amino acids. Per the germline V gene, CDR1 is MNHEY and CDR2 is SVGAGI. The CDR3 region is CASRPGRAASSYEQYL. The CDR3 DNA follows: TGTGCCAGCAGGCCCGGACGGGCAGCATCCTCTTACGAGCAGTACTTG.

CDR3 loop: CASSQTSGEQETQYF. The CDR3 DNA reads as TGCGCCAGCAGCCAAACTTCAGGGGAACAGGAGACCCAGTACTTC. The J gene is TRBJ2-5, the V gene TRBV4-1, with D perhaps matching TRBD1 (6 bases). Trimming left V 2 bases short and J 5 bases short, with 15 bases between. Germline V gene sequence: CDR1 MGHRA, CDR2 YSYEKL. This CDR3 contains 15 residues.

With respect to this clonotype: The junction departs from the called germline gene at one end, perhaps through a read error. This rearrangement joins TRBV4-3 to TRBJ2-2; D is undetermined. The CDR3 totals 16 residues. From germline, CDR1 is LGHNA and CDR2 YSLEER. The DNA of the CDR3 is TGCGCCAACAGCCAAACCCAGAAGGAAACCCCGGGGGAGCTGTTTTTT. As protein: CANSQTQKETPGELFF.

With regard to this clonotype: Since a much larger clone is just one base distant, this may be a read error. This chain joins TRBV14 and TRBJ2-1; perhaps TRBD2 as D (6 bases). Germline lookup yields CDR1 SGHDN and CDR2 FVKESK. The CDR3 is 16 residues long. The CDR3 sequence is CTSSRPGDSLYNKQFF. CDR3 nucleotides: TGTACCAGCAGCCGACCGGGAGACAGCCTTTACAATAAGCAGTTCTTC.

The CDR3 coding sequence is TGCGCCTGTAGCCACCACCTGCAGGGGGCGGATTCACCCCTCCACTTT. It codes for CACSHHLQGADSPLHF. This chain links TRBV4-1 with TRBJ1-6; 8 nucleotides align to TRBD1. The CDR3 has 16 residues. The V gene end was trimmed by 11 bases and the J gene end by 8 bases; junction bases not matched to a gene: 17. Germline assignment: CDR1 MGHRA and CDR2 YSYEKL.

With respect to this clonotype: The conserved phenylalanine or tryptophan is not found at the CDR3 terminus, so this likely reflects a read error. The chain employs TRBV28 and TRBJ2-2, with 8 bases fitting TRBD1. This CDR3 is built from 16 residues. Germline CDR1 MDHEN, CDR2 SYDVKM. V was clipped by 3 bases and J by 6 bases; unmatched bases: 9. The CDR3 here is CASSFPRRGLAGELFL. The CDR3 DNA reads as TGTGCCAGCAGTTTTCCTCGCAGGGGGCTCGCCGGGGAGCTGTTTCTT.

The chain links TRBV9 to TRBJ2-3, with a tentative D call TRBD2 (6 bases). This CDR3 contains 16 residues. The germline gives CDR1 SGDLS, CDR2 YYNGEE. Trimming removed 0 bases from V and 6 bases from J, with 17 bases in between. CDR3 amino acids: CASSVGSLAPWDTQYF. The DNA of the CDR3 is TGTGCCAGCAGCGTAGGTTCACTAGCACCGTGGGATACGCAGTATTTT.

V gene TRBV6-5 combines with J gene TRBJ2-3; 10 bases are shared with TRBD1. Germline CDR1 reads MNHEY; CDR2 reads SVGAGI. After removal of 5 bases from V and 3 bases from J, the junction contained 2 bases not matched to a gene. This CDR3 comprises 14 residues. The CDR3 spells CASSRTGGTDTQYF. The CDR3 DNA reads TGTGCCAGCAGTCGGACAGGGGGGACAGATACGCAGTATTTT.

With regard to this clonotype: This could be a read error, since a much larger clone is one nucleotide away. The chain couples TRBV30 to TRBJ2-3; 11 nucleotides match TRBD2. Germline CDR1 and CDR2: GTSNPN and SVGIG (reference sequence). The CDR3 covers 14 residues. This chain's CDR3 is CAWSLAGGVDRQYF. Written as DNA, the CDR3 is TGTGCCTGGAGCCTAGCGGGAGGCGTTGATAGGCAGTATTTT.

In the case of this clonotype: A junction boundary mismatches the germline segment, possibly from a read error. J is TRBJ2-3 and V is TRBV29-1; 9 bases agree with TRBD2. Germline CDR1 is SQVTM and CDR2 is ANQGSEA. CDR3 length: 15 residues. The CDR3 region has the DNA TGTAGCGTTTTCGGCCTAGCGGGAAGAGCAGATACGCGGTATTTT. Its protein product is CSVFGLAGRADTRYF.

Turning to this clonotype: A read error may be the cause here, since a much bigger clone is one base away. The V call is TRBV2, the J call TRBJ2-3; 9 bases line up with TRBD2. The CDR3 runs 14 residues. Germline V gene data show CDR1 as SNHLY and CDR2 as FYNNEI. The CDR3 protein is CASSGTSVRNTRYF. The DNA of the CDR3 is TGTGCCAGCAGTGGGACTAGCGTGCGAAATACGCGGTATTTT.

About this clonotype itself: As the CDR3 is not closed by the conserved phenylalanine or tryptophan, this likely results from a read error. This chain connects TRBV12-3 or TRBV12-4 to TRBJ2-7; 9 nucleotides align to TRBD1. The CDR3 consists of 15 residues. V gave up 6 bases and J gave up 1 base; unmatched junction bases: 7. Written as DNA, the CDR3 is TGTGCCAGCAGCATGGTGACAGGGGGGTCCTACGAGCAGTACTTG. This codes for CASSMVTGGSYEQYL.

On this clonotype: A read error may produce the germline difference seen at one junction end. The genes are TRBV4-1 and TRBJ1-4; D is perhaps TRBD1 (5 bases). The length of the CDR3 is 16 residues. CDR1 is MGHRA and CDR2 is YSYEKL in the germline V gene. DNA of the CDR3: TGCGCCAGCAGCCAAGCGAAGGGGATGGCTAATGGAAAACTGTTTTTT. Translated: CASSQAKGMANGKLFF.

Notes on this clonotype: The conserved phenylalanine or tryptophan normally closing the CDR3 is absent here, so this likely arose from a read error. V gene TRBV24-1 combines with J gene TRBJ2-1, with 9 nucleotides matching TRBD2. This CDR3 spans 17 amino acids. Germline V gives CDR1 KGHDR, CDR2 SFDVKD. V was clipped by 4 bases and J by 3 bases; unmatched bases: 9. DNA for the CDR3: TGTGCCACCAGTGAAACGGTGGCGGGAGGGCACTACAATGAGCAGTTCTAC. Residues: CATSETVAGGHYNEQFY.

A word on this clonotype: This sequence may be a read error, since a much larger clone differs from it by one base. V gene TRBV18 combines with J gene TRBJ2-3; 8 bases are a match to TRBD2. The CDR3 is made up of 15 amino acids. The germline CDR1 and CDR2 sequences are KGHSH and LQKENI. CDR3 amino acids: CASSPGSGSRDTQCF. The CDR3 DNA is TGTGCCAGCTCACCAGGAAGCGGGAGCAGAGATACGCAGTGTTTT. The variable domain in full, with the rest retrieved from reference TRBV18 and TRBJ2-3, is NAGVMQNPRHLVRRRGQEARLRCSPMKGHSHVYWYRQLPEEGLKFMVYLQKENIIDESGMPKERFSAEFPKEGPSILRIQQVVRGDSAAYFCASSPGSGSRDTQCFGPGTRLTVL.

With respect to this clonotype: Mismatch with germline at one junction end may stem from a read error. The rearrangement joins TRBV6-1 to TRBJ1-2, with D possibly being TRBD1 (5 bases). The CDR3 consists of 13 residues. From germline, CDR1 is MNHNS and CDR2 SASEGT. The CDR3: CASSDGTAYGYIF. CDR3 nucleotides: TGTGCCAGCAGTGATGGGACCGCGTATGGCTACATCTTC.

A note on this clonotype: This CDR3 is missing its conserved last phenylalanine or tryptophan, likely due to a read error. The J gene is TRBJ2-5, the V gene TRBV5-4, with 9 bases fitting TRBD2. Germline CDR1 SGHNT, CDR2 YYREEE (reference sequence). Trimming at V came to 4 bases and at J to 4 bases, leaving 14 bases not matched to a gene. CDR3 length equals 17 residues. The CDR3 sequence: CASSHLRTAGGGETQYL. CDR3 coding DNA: TGTGCCAGCAGCCATCTCCGCACGGCGGGAGGGGGAGAGACCCAGTACCTC.

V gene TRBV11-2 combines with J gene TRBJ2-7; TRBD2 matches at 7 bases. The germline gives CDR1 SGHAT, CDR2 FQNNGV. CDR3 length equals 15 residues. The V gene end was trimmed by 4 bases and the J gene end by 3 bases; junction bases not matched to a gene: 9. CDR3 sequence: CASSSISGRDYEQYF. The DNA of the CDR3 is TGTGCCAGCAGCTCTATTAGTGGGAGGGACTACGAGCAGTACTTC.

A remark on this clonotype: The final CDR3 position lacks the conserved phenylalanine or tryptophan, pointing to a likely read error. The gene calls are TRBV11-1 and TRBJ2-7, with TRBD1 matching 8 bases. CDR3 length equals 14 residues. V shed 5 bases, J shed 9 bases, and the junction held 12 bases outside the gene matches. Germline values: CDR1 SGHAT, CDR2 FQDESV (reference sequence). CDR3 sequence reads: CASSPGQGSGGQYI. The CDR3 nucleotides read TGTGCCAGCAGCCCCGGACAGGGATCAGGCGGGCAGTACATC.

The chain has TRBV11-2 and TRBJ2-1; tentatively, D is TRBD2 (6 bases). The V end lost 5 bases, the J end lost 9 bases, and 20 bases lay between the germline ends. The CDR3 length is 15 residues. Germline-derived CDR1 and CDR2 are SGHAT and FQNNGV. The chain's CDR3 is CASSPHRERLGEQFF. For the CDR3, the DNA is TGTGCCAGCAGCCCCCACCGGGAGCGACTGGGTGAGCAGTTCTTC.

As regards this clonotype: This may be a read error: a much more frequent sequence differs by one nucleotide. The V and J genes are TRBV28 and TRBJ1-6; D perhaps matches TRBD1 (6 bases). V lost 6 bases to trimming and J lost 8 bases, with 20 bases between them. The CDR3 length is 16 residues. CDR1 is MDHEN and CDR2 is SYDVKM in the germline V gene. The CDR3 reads CASRTYHREPDSPLHF. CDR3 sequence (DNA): TGTGCCAGCAGGACGTATCACAGGGAGCCTGATTCACCCCTCCACTTT.

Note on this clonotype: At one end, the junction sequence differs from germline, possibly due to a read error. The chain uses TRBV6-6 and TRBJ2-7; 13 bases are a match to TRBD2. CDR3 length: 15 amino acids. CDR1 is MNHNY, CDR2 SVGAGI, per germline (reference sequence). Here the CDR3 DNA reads TGTGCCGGCAGGCTGACTAGCGGGGGGTTCAACGAGCAGTACTTC. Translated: CAGRLTSGGFNEQYF.

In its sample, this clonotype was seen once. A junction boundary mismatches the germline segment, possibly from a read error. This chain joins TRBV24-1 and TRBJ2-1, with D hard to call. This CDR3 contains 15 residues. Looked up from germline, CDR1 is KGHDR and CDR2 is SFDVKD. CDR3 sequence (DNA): TGTGCCACCGGTGATTTCAACAAGCCAGCCAATGAGCAGTTCTTC. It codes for CATGDFNKPANEQFF.

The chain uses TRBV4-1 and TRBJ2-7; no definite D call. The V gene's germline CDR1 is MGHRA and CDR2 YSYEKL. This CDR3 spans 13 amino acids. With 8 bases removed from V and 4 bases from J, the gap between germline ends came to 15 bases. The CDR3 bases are TGCGCCAGCGGCCCGGGCCTCTGGTACGAGCAGTACTTC. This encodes CASGPGLWYEQYF.

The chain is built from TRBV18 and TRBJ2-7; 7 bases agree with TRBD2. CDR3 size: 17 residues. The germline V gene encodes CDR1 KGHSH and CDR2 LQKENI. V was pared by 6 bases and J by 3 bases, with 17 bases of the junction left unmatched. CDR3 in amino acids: CASSDTTGIGGIYEQYF. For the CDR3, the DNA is TGTGCCAGCTCGGACACCACCGGAATCGGGGGGATCTACGAGCAGTACTTC.

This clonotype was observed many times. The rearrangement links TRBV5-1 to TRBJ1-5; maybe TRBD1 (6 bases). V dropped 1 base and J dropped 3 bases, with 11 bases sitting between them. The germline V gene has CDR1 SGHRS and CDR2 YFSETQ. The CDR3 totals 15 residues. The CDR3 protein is CASSLLPGANQPQHF. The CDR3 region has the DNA TGCGCCAGCAGCTTGCTCCCAGGGGCCAATCAGCCCCAGCATTTT.

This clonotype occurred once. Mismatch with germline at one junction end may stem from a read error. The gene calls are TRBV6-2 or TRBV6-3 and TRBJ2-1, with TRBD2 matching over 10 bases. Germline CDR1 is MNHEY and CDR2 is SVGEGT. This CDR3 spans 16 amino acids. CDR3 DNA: TGTACCAGCAGCCCCGGACTAGCGGAAGTCTACAATGAGCAGTTCTTC. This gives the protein CTSSPGLAEVYNEQFF.

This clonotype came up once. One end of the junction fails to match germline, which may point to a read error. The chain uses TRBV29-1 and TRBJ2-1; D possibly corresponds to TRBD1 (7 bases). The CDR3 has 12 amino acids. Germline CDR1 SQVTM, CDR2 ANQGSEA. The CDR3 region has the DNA TGCAGCGTCCGCCCAGGGGGGAATGAGCAGCCCTTC. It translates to CSVRPGGNEQPF.

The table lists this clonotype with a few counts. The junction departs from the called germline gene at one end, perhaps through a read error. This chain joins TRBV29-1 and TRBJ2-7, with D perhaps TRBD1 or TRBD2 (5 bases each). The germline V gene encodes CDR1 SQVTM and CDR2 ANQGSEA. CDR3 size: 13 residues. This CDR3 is CSARAGRAYEQYF. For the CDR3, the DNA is TGTAGCGCTCGCGCAGGGCGAGCCTACGAGCAATACTTC.

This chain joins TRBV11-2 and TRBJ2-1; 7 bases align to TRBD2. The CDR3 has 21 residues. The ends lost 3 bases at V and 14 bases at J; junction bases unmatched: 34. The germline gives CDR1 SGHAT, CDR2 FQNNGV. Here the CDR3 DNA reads TGTGCCAGCAGCTTCAAGCATGGGTTGGGGCGGGAGTGGTGGAACTACAATAAAGAGTTCTTC. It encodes CASSFKHGLGREWWNYNKEFF.